This T cell receptor (beta chain) was profiled in a study of blood T cell repertoires in COVID-19. Produced via immunoSEQ multiplex PCR; TCRdb's table is partial and in-frame only. The sample shows around 180,000 clones, around three quarters of them seen only once. The V and J ends lost 2 bases and 5 bases respectively, with 12 bases between them. The CDR3 loop spans 14 amino acids. CDR1 and CDR2 from the germline V gene are SEHNR and FQNEAQ (reference sequence). Material: peripheral blood. The source is a man aged 65-85 years with active or convalescent COVID-19. This chain connects TRBV7-9 to TRBJ1-2, with no clear D. The CDR3 region has the DNA TGTGCCAGCAGCTTATTGGCGGGTGATTATGGCTACACCTTC. This sequence encodes CASSLLAGDYGYTF.